These 9 T cell receptor beta chains were sequenced from one sample in a study of post-analysis software for immune sequencing data. Their antigens are not known. The TCR beta cDNA libraries contained unique molecular identifiers. TCRdb analysed the PCR reads with MiXCR anew, one entry per CDR3 protein. The data hold around 400,000 distinct CDR3 sequences, with 39% observed a single time. General study results and limits: There were five or six TRBV segments more frequent in patients than controls, and TRBV5-6, TRBV5-1 and TRBV20-1 were among them.

Sequenced: blood. The receptors originated from a girl aged 2-15 years with multiple sclerosis.

The sample holds a few counts of this clonotype. The gene calls are TRBV9 and TRBJ1-2; the D is unclear. V was pared by 3 bases and J by 9 bases, with 9 bases between. The CDR3 is 11 residues long. Germline-derived CDR1 and CDR2 are SGDLS and YYNGEE. CDR3 in DNA: TGTGCCAGCAGCGATACGGAACGCTACACCTTC. It yields the protein CASSDTERYTF.

V usage is TRBV19 and J usage is TRBJ2-7; maybe TRBD2 (6 bases). Trimming removed 10 bases at V and 1 base at J, with 14 bases between. This CDR3 is 13 amino acids long. Germline V gene sequence: CDR1 LNHDA, CDR2 SQIVND (reference sequence). The CDR3 bases are TGTGCCACCGGAACCGCGGGATCCTACGAGCAGTACTTC. Its protein product is CATGTAGSYEQYF.

In its sample, this clonotype was seen a few times. The rearrangement links TRBV4-3 to TRBJ1-1; D gene uncertain. Trimming removed 0 bases from V and 1 base from J, with 6 bases in between. Per the germline V gene, CDR1 is LGHNA and CDR2 is YSLEER. The CDR3 contains 14 residues. This chain's CDR3 is CASSQDWSNTEAFF. CDR3 nucleotide sequence: TGCGCCAGCAGCCAAGATTGGTCGAACACTGAAGCTTTCTTT.

The rearrangement links TRBV20-1 to TRBJ2-1, with 13 bases aligning to TRBD2. This CDR3 has 17 amino acids. Germline V gene sequence: CDR1 DFQATT, CDR2 SNEGSKA (reference sequence). J gave up 2 bases and V 0 bases, and 4 bases lay outside the gene matches. CDR3 amino acids: CSARDRLAGGPYNEQFF. CDR3 DNA: TGCAGTGCTAGAGACCGACTAGCGGGAGGACCCTACAATGAGCAGTTCTTC.

This rearrangement joins TRBV20-1 to TRBJ1-5, with TRBD1 identical over 7 bases. V gave up 3 bases and J gave up 3 bases; unmatched junction bases: 8. CDR1 is DFQATT and CDR2 is SNEGSKA in the germline V gene (reference sequence). The CDR3 runs to 15 residues. The DNA of the CDR3 is TGCAGTGCTAGTGACGCACAGGGGTACAATCAGCCCCAGCATTTT. As protein: CSASDAQGYNQPQHF.

The J gene is TRBJ2-7, the V gene TRBV6-5; TRBD1 agrees at 9 bases. This CDR3 contains 14 residues. Germline V gene lookup returns CDR1 MNHEY and CDR2 SVGAGI. J was trimmed by 0 bases and V by 8 bases; bases with no gene match: 5. The CDR3 spells CASGRTGVSYEQYF. The CDR3 DNA reads TGTGCCAGCGGACGGACAGGGGTCTCCTACGAGCAGTACTTC.

The chain recombines TRBV5-1 with TRBJ2-7; TRBD2 matches at 11 bases. In germline, CDR1 is SGHRS, CDR2 YFSETQ. The J segment lost 7 bases and the V segment lost 1 base, leaving 7 bases of the junction unmatched. The CDR3 is 15 residues long. CDR3 nucleotides: TGCGCCAGCAGCTTGCTAGCGGGGGGATACAATGAGCAGTACTTC. Amino acids: CASSLLAGGYNEQYF.

V usage is TRBV28 and J usage is TRBJ2-5; D unclear. CDR3 length: 13 amino acids. Germline CDR1 MDHEN, CDR2 SYDVKM. Trimming removed 6 bases from V and 2 bases from J, with 10 bases in between. The CDR3, as DNA: TGTGCCAGCAGCCCTTACAGTCAAGAGACCCAGTACTTC. It encodes CASSPYSQETQYF.

V gene TRBV12-3 or TRBV12-4 combines with J gene TRBJ2-4; D is unclear. The end of the DNA fits TRBJ2-7 better, so the J call may be wrong. The CDR3 sequence is 14 residues long. The CDR3 DNA sequence: TGTGCCAGCAGACCCCTTACCTCGACCTACGAGCAGTACTTC. Amino acid sequence: CASRPLTSTYEQYF.